Listed below are T cell receptor beta chains from one sample, sequenced in a study of T-cell memory formation after mild COVID-19. TCRdb re-called the 5' RACE reads with MiXCR, one entry per CDR3 protein. The top ten clones hold 35% to 50% of a sample with roughly 110,000 distinct CDR3 sequences, approximately 15% of them seen once. The specimen sequenced was PBMCs or a T cell subset sorted from them (not recorded which). These receptors came from a man aged 18 to 30 who had mild COVID-19 (a few samples of this study predate the infection). Cell type and time point are not known. Both conserved end residues are part of each CDR3. Each record gives: clone size, V gene, D gene, J gene, CDR3 protein, CDR3 DNA. D genes are given only for firm matches. Rows give clone size only sometimes, using once, few, many, or a class for an expanded clone.

abundance: .; v_gene: TRBV4-1; d_gene: .; j_gene: TRBJ2-3; CDR3aa: CASSQVAAGTTDTQYF; CDR3nt: TGCGCCAGCAGCCAAGTTGCGGCAGGGACCACAGATACGCAGTATTTT
abundance: .; v_gene: TRBV27; d_gene: .; j_gene: TRBJ1-5; CDR3aa: CASSLRGAGLPPNQPQHF; CDR3nt: TGTGCCAGCAGTTTAAGGGGGGCAGGTCTTCCCCCCAATCAGCCCCAGCATTTT
abundance: few; v_gene: TRBV5-1; d_gene: .; j_gene: TRBJ1-1; CDR3aa: CASSWMRGTTEAFF; CDR3nt: TGCGCCAGCAGCTGGATGCGGGGAACCACTGAAGCTTTCTTT
abundance: few; v_gene: TRBV6-5; d_gene: .; j_gene: TRBJ2-7; CDR3aa: CASSSGAYPSYEQYF; CDR3nt: TGTGCCAGCAGTTCGGGGGCATACCCTTCCTACGAGCAGTACTTC
abundance: few; v_gene: TRBV7-8; d_gene: .; j_gene: TRBJ1-6; CDR3aa: CASSLGSGVWIGGTYNSPLHF; CDR3nt: TGTGCCAGCAGCTTAGGGTCGGGGGTTTGGATCGGGGGAACCTATAATTCACCCCTCCACTTT
abundance: .; v_gene: TRBV6-2/TRBV6-3; d_gene: .; j_gene: TRBJ1-1; CDR3aa: CASGEGFEAFF; CDR3nt: TGTGCCAGCGGGGAGGGGTTCGAAGCTTTCTTT
abundance: few; v_gene: TRBV4-1; d_gene: .; j_gene: TRBJ2-2; CDR3aa: CASSQSGELFF; CDR3nt: TGCGCCAGCAGCCAGTCCGGGGAGCTGTTTTTT
abundance: .; v_gene: TRBV7-9; d_gene: TRBD1; j_gene: TRBJ2-7; CDR3aa: CASSSTTGAKAPYEQYF; CDR3nt: TGTGCCAGCAGCTCCACGACAGGGGCCAAGGCTCCCTACGAGCAGTACTTC
abundance: .; v_gene: TRBV20-1; d_gene: .; j_gene: TRBJ2-1; CDR3aa: CSASTSETLTYNEQFF; CDR3nt: TGCAGTGCTAGTACTTCCGAGACCCTGACCTACAATGAGCAGTTCTTC
abundance: .; v_gene: TRBV5-4; d_gene: TRBD2; j_gene: TRBJ2-5; CDR3aa: CASSTIPSGPETQYF; CDR3nt: TGTGCCAGCAGCACCATTCCTAGCGGGCCTGAGACCCAGTACTTC
abundance: .; v_gene: TRBV7-9; d_gene: .; j_gene: TRBJ2-6; CDR3aa: CAMPGIAGANVLTF; CDR3nt: TGTGCCATGCCGGGGATTGCTGGGGCCAACGTCCTGACTTTC
abundance: many; v_gene: TRBV7-8; d_gene: .; j_gene: TRBJ2-1; CDR3aa: CASSFPGYNEQFF; CDR3nt: TGTGCCAGCAGCTTTCCGGGGTACAATGAGCAGTTCTTC
abundance: many; v_gene: TRBV4-1; d_gene: .; j_gene: TRBJ1-2; CDR3aa: CASSQTTESNYGYTF; CDR3nt: TGCGCCAGCAGCCAGACGACAGAATCAAACTATGGCTACACCTTC
abundance: .; v_gene: TRBV5-1; d_gene: .; j_gene: TRBJ2-2; CDR3aa: CASSPVMGQNTGELFF; CDR3nt: TGCGCCAGCAGCCCGGTAATGGGGCAGAACACCGGGGAGCTGTTTTTT
abundance: few; v_gene: TRBV5-4; d_gene: .; j_gene: TRBJ2-1; CDR3aa: CASSLTPSSYNEQFF; CDR3nt: TGTGCCAGCAGCTTGACCCCTAGCTCCTACAATGAGCAGTTCTTC
abundance: .; v_gene: TRBV7-3; d_gene: TRBD2; j_gene: TRBJ2-3; CDR3aa: CASSLTTSVSDTQYF; CDR3nt: TGTGCCAGCAGCTTAACTACTAGCGTGTCAGATACGCAGTATTTT
abundance: .; v_gene: TRBV20-1; d_gene: TRBD1; j_gene: TRBJ2-2; CDR3aa: CSARDYGQDAGELFF; CDR3nt: TGCAGTGCTAGAGATTACGGACAGGACGCCGGGGAGCTGTTTTTT
abundance: once; v_gene: TRBV12-3/TRBV12-4; d_gene: .; j_gene: TRBJ2-2; CDR3aa: CASAGTPNTGELFF; CDR3nt: TGTGCCAGCGCCGGGACTCCCAACACCGGGGAGCTGTTTTTT
abundance: few; v_gene: TRBV9; d_gene: TRBD2; j_gene: TRBJ2-3; CDR3aa: CASSTPFAGGLDTQYF; CDR3nt: TGTGCCAGCAGCACCCCCTTTGCGGGGGGGCTTGATACGCAGTATTTT
abundance: many; v_gene: TRBV5-1; d_gene: .; j_gene: TRBJ1-1; CDR3aa: CASSLARGRNTEAFF; CDR3nt: TGCGCCAGCAGCTTGGCCCGGGGGAGGAACACTGAAGCTTTCTTT
abundance: .; v_gene: TRBV3-1; d_gene: TRBD2; j_gene: TRBJ2-1; CDR3aa: CASAPGLTRYSYNEQFF; CDR3nt: TGTGCCAGCGCTCCGGGACTAACGCGTTATTCCTACAATGAGCAGTTCTTC
abundance: few; v_gene: TRBV7-8; d_gene: .; j_gene: TRBJ2-7; CDR3aa: CASSLDAPYEQYF; CDR3nt: TGTGCCAGCAGCCTGGACGCTCCCTACGAGCAGTACTTC
abundance: few; v_gene: TRBV27; d_gene: TRBD1; j_gene: TRBJ1-2; CDR3aa: CASRPGQGEPYGYTF; CDR3nt: TGTGCCAGCAGGCCCGGACAGGGTGAGCCCTATGGCTACACCTTC
abundance: .; v_gene: TRBV20-1; d_gene: TRBD2; j_gene: TRBJ2-1; CDR3aa: CSAYLEGGGMDEQFF; CDR3nt: TGCAGTGCTTATCTAGAGGGCGGGGGTATGGATGAGCAGTTCTTC
abundance: many; v_gene: TRBV12-3/TRBV12-4; d_gene: .; j_gene: TRBJ1-3; CDR3aa: CASSLGGHLFSGNTIYF; CDR3nt: TGTGCCAGCAGTTTAGGGGGTCACCTGTTCTCTGGAAACACCATATATTTT
abundance: .; v_gene: TRBV2; d_gene: .; j_gene: TRBJ2-1; CDR3aa: CASSETGGHSYNEQFF; CDR3nt: TGTGCCAGCAGTGAAACTGGGGGCCACTCCTACAATGAGCAGTTCTTC
abundance: .; v_gene: TRBV6-2/TRBV6-3; d_gene: .; j_gene: TRBJ2-1; CDR3aa: CASSYPSENNEQFF; CDR3nt: TGTGCAAGCAGTTACCCCTCCGAAAACAATGAGCAGTTCTTC
abundance: .; v_gene: TRBV4-3; d_gene: .; j_gene: TRBJ2-2; CDR3aa: CASSQDMAVTGELFF; CDR3nt: TGCGCCAGCAGCCAAGATATGGCAGTGACCGGGGAGCTGTTTTTT